This T cell receptor beta chain was identified during a study of CD8+ T cells in alopecia areata. Study-level background: Oral tofacitinib, 5 to 10 mg twice daily, was given in an open-label trial.

This clone was counted once. CDR3 length equals 15 residues. The trim removed 6 bases at V and 4 bases at J, leaving 11 bases unmatched. The germline V gene has CDR1 MNHNY and CDR2 SVGAGI (reference sequence). In each case, RNA was isolated and then reverse transcribed into cDNA as the sequencing template. Assay: immunoSEQ multiplex PCR; the TCRdb copy retains only in-frame clones and omits some. The sample includes roughly 20,000 clones, under 75% of them seen just once. From alopecia areata patients, lesional scalp punch biopsies and peripheral blood were collected. The sample was skin, taken at week 0. This sequence originates from a human donor with alopecia areata. The J gene is TRBJ2-7, the V gene TRBV6-6, with 8 bases that match TRBD1. CDR3 loop: CASRSARGLWYEQYF. CDR3 coding DNA: TGTGCCAGCAGGTCAGCCAGGGGGCTTTGGTACGAGCAGTACTTC.